The sample holds many counts of the clone carrying this TCR beta chain. What it recognizes is unknown. This sample was taken from a study of beta chain bispecific antibodies for T cell cancers. Findings and caveats of the study: The TRBV12-3 share of total TRBV signal fell roughly 99% after anti-TRBV12 rather than anti-CD19 exposure. The leukemia cells, rather than normal T cells, gave most of the targeted TRBV signal.

T cells were expanded from blood mononuclear cells for 2 to 3 days with anti-CD3 OKT3 or CD3/CD28 beads. Anti-TRBV12 bispecific coculture of Jurkat cells with normal T cells. Between the trimmed V and J ends, which lost 5 bases and 2 bases, there was a span of 12 bases. CDR1 SGHRS and CDR2 YFSETQ come from the germline V gene. This CDR3 region has 14 residues. MiXCR, applied by TCRdb to the 5' RACE reads, yields one record per CDR3 protein. This table has 20,000 to 25,000 distinct CDR3 sequences, 2% to 2.5% appearing once. This sequence was found in a human donor in good health. Some clones in this sample may be carry-over from other donors' samples. Sequenced material: healthy donor T cells cultured with leukemia cells, taken from a culture containing a bispecific antibody targeting TCR Vbeta12. The V call is TRBV5-1, the J call TRBJ2-3; no clear D. The CDR3 bases are TGCGCCAGCAGTTTAGTGGAACCCACAGATACGCAGTATTTT. Translated, it gives CASSLVEPTDTQYF.